This T cell receptor (beta chain) emerged from a study of PD-1 blockade in classical Hodgkin lymphoma. A note on this clone: Its antigen remains unidentified.

Time point described: cycle 4 day 1 (C4D1), after six to seven weeks of nivolumab. The patients all showed relapse after autologous stem cell transplantation, while their brentuximab vedotin exposure varied. Investigators isolated CD4+ T cells from thawed PBMCs through magnetic negative selection. V was shortened by 4 bases and J by 1 base, with 14 bases between the two germline ends. The CDR3 covers 15 residues. Germline CDR1 and CDR2: SGHNT and YYREEE (reference sequence). Data came from immunoSEQ multiplex PCR; TCRdb stores just in-frame clones and leaves some out. The table records around 18,000 clones, about three quarters of them present only once. Study-level results: Relapsed/refractory patients reportedly had lower baseline diversity than newly diagnosed patients. Factors driving the repertoire differences, possibly disease activity or prior therapy, remain undefined. Those patients who began receiving nivolumab less than 1 year after ASCT had lower diversity, and they were excluded.

The input for sequencing was CD4+ T cells from blood, taken before the fourth cycle of nivolumab. This sequence originates from a human donor with classical Hodgkin lymphoma. This chain connects TRBV5-4 to TRBJ1-2; tentative D call: TRBD1 (5 bases). CDR3 residues: CASSGLGQGNYGYTF. In nucleotides, the CDR3 is TGTGCCAGCAGCGGGCTTGGGCAGGGTAACTATGGCTACACCTTC.